A selection of T cell receptor beta chains follows, all from one sample in a study of molecular identifiers for immune sequencing clone quantification. TCRdb redid the calling of the PCR reads with MiXCR, one entry per CDR3 protein. The sample includes hundreds of thousands of distinct CDR3 sequences, just under 20% of them seen just once. Sample: naive CD8+ T cells from blood, with Jurkat cell RNA spiked in. The receptors were sampled from a human donor in good health. Some libraries in this study had Jurkat cell RNA spiked in. Each CDR3 is given with its conserved first and last residue. The D gene is left open where the match is weak. Not all rows give a size; the values are once, few, many and, for expanded clones, a class.

j_call clone_size d_call v_call cdr3_nt cdr3_aa
TRBJ2-2 many NA TRBV9 TGTGCCAGCAGCGTAGCTTTGGGAATTAACACCGGGGAGCTGTTTTTT CASSVALGINTGELFF
TRBJ2-5 few TRBD2 TRBV7-9 TGTGCCAGCAGCTCCCGACTAGCGGGGGGGCCAGAGACCCAGTACTTC CASSSRLAGGPETQYF
TRBJ2-7 many NA TRBV6-2/TRBV6-3 TGTGCCAGCAGCCTCGACGTGGCAGGTTCCTACGAGCAGTACTTC CASSLDVAGSYEQYF
TRBJ1-1 many NA TRBV28 TGTGCCAGCAGTTTCCCCCGCGGAGGGGGGAGGACTGAAGCTTTCTTT CASSFPRGGGRTEAFF
TRBJ2-7 NA NA TRBV7-9 TGTGCCAGCAGCCCGCTGGGGGGCGAGCAGTGCTTC CASSPLGGEQCF
TRBJ2-7 NA NA TRBV7-3 TGTGCCAGCAGCTTGGCAGGGAAGTCCCCCTACGAGCAGTACTTC CASSLAGKSPYEQYF
TRBJ2-3 many NA TRBV12-3/TRBV12-4 TGTGCCAGCAGGCCGGGGGACTCTAGCACAGATACGCAGTATTTT CASRPGDSSTDTQYF
TRBJ2-3 many TRBD2 TRBV2 TGTGCCAGCAGCGATCCCCCCGGACTAGCGGGGGACACAGATACGCAGTATTTT CASSDPPGLAGDTDTQYF
TRBJ2-5 few NA TRBV5-8 TGTGCCAGCAGCTTGGACGGACAGGAGGGGAGGGAGACCCAGTACTTC CASSLDGQEGRETQYF
TRBJ2-3 NA NA TRBV30 TGTGCCTGGTCCAGGTGGGGGGACAGCCAAAGCACAGATACGCAGTATTTT CAWSRWGDSQSTDTQYF
TRBJ1-1 few NA TRBV11-1 TGTGCCAGCAGCTCAGCGCCAAACACTGAAGCTTTCTTT CASSSAPNTEAFF
TRBJ1-1 many NA TRBV4-3 TGCGCCAGCAGCCAAGAGGTTGGTACAGGGCGGACTGAAGCTTTCTTT CASSQEVGTGRTEAFF
TRBJ1-2 many NA TRBV3-1 TGTGCCAGCAGCCAAGCCCCCCCGATGGGGGCGAATGGCTACACCTTC CASSQAPPMGANGYTF
TRBJ2-5 NA TRBD2 TRBV4-3 TGCGCCAGCAGCCAAGATAGCGGGTTGCCCCAGTACTTC CASSQDSGLPQYF
TRBJ2-3 many TRBD2 TRBV6-6 TGTGCCAGCAGTTATCAGCTAGCGGGGGGCCATACGCAGTATTTT CASSYQLAGGHTQYF
TRBJ2-7 NA NA TRBV30 TGTGCCTGGAGTGAGGGCGCAGGCTGGTTGTACTTC CAWSEGAGWLYF
TRBJ2-1 many NA TRBV7-2 TGTGCCAGCACCCCGGCGGGCGCCCTTGAGCAGTTCTTC CASTPAGALEQFF
TRBJ2-3 many TRBD2 TRBV12-3/TRBV12-4 TGTGCCAGCAGTTTAGCGGGAGCGGGAGCAGATACGCAGTATTTT CASSLAGAGADTQYF